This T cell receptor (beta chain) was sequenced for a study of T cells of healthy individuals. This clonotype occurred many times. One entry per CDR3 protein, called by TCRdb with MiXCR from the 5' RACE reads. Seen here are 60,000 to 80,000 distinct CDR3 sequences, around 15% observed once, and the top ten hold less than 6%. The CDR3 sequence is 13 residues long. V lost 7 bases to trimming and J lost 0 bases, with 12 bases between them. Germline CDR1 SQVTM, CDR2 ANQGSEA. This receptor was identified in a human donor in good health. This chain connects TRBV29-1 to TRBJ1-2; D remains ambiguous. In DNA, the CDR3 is TGCAGCGCGGACGTAGCTACTAACTATGGCTACACCTTC. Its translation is CSADVATNYGYTF.